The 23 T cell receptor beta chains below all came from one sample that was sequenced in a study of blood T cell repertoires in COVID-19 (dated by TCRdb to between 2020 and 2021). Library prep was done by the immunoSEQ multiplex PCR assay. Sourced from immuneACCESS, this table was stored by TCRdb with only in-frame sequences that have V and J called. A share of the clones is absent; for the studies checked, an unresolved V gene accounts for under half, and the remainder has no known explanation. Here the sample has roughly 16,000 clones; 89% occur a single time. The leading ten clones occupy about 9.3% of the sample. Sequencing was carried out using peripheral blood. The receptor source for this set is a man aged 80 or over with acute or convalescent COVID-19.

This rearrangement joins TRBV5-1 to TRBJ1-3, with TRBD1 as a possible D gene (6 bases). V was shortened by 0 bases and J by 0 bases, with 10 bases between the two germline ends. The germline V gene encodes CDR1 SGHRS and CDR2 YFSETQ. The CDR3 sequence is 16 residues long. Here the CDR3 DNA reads TGCGCCAGCAGCTTGGGCGGACAGAGCTCTGGAAACACCATATATTTT. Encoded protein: CASSLGGQSSGNTIYF. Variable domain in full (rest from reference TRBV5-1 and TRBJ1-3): KAGVTQTPRYLIKTRGQQVTLSCSPISGHRSVSWYQQTPGQGLQFLFEYFSETQRNKGNFPGRFSGRQFSNSRSEMNVSTLELGDSALYLCASSLGGQSSGNTIYFGEGSWLTVV.

The CDR3 DNA sequence: TGTGCCAGCAGCTTGGAGCTGGGGGGTGAGCAGTTCTTC. Residues: CASSLELGGEQFF. The chain joins TRBV5-6 to TRBJ2-1; a possible D gene is TRBD2 (6 bases). The CDR3 is 13 residues long. Germline loops: CDR1 SGHDT, CDR2 YYEEEE. V was pared by 0 bases and J by 9 bases, with 10 bases between.

CDR3 nucleotides: TGTGCCAGCAGCCCCGGGACAGGGGGTAGGGACACTGAAGCTTTCTTT. It is translated as CASSPGTGGRDTEAFF. The chain uses TRBV5-6 and TRBJ1-1; TRBD1 matches 11 bases. The V gene's germline CDR1 is SGHDT and CDR2 YYEEEE. The CDR3 has 16 residues. J lost 3 bases, V lost 4 bases, and 8 bases had no gene match.

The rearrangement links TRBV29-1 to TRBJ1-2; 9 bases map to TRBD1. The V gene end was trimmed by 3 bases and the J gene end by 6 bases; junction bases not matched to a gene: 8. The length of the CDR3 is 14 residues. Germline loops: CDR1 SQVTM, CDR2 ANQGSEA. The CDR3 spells CSVDGTGTWDGYTF. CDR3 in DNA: TGCAGCGTTGACGGGACAGGGACTTGGGATGGCTACACCTTC.

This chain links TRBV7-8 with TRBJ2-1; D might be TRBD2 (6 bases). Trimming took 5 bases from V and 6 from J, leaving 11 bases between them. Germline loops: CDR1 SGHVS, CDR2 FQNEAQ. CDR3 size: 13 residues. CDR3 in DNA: TGTGCCAGCAGCCCGGGACTCCTCAATGAGCAGTTCTTC. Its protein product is CASSPGLLNEQFF.

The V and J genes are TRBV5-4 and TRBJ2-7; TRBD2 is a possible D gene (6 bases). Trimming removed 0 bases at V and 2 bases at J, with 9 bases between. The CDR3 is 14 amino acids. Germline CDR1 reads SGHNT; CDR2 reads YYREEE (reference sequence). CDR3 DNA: TGTGCCAGCAGCTTGGGCGGGAAGGCCTACGAGCAGTACTTC. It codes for CASSLGGKAYEQYF.

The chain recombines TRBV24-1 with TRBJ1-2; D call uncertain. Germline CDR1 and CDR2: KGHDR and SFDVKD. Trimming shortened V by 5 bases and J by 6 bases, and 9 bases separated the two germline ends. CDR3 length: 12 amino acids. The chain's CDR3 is CATSGGYNGYTF. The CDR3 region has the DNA TGTGCCACCAGTGGAGGGTATAATGGCTACACCTTC.

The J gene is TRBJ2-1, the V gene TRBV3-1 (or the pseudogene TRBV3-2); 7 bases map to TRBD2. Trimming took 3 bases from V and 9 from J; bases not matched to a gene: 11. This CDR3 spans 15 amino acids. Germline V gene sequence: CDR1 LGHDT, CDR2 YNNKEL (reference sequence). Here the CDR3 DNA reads TGTGCCAGCAGCCATAGGACTAGTCCGTCCAGTGAGCAGTTCTTC. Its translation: CASSHRTSPSSEQFF.

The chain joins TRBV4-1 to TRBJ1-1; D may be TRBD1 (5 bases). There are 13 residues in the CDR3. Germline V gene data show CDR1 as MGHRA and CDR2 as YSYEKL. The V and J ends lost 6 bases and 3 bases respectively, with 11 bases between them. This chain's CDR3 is CASSAGRDTEAFF. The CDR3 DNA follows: TGCGCCAGCAGTGCAGGGAGGGACACTGAAGCTTTCTTT.

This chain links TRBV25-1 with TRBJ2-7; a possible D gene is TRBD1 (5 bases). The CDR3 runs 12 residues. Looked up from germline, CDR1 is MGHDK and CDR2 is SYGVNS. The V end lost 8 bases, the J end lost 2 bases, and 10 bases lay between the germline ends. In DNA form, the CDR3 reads TGTGCCAGCGGTCAGGGCCCCTACGAGCAGTACTTC. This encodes CASGQGPYEQYF.

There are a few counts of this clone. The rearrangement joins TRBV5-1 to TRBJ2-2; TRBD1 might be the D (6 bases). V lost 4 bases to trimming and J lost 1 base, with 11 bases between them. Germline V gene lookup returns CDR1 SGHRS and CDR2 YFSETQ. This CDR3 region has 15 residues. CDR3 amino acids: CASSTGNRNTGELFF. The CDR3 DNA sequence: TGCGCCAGCAGCACAGGGAATAGGAACACCGGGGAGCTGTTTTTT.

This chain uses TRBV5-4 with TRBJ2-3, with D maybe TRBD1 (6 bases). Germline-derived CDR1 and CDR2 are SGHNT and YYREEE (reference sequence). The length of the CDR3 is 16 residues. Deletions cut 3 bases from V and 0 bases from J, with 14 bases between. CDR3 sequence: CASSSGHMISTDTQYF. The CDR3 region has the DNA TGTGCCAGCAGCTCGGGACATATGATAAGCACAGATACGCAGTATTTT. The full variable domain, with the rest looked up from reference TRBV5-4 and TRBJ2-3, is ETGVTQSPTHLIKTRGQQVTLRCSSQSGHNTVSWYQQALGQGPQFIFQYYREEENGRGNFPPRFSGLQFPNYSSELNVNALELDDSALYLCASSSGHMISTDTQYFGPGTRLTVL.

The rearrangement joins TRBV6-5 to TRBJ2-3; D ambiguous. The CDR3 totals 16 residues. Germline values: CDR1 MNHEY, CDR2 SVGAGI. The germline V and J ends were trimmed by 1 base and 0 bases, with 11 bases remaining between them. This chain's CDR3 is CASSYFPSESTDTQYF. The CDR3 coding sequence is TGTGCCAGCAGTTACTTTCCGAGCGAGAGCACAGATACGCAGTATTTT.

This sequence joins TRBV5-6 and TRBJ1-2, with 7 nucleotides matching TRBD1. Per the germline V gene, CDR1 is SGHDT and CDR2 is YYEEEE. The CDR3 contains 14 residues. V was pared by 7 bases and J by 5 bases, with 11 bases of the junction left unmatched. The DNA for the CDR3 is TGTGCCAGCGGCAAAACGGGGACAGTGTATGGCTACACCTTC. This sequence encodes CASGKTGTVYGYTF. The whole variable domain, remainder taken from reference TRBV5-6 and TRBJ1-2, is DAGVTQSPTHLIKTRGQQVTLRCSPKSGHDTVSWYQQALGQGPQFIFQYYEEEERQRGNFPDRFSGHQFPNYSSELNVNALLLGDSALYLCASGKTGTVYGYTFGSGTRLTVV.

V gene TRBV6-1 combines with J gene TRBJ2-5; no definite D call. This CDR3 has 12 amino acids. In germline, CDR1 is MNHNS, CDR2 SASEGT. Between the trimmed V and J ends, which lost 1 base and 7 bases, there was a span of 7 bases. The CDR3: CASSEDSLTQYF. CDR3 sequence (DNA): TGTGCCAGCAGTGAAGACTCCTTGACCCAGTACTTC.

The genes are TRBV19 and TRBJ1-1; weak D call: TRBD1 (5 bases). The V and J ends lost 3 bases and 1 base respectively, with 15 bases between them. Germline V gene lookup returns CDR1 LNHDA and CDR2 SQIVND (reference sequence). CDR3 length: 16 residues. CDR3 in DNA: TGTGCCAGTAGTATTGGTTGGGGCCAGTCGAACACTGAAGCTTTCTTT. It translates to CASSIGWGQSNTEAFF.

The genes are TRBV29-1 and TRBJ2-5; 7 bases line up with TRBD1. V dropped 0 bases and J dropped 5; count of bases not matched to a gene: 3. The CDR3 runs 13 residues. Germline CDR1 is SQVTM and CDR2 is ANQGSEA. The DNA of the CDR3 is TGCAGCGTTGAAGAAAACAGGGGTGAGACCCAGTACTTC. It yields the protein CSVEENRGETQYF.

CDR3 nucleotide sequence: TGTGCCAGCAGTTTTAGTCCCGTTGCTAATGAAAAACTGTTTTTT. This codes for CASSFSPVANEKLFF. The chain uses TRBV6-5 and TRBJ1-4; the D is unclear. In germline, CDR1 is MNHEY, CDR2 SVGAGI. The CDR3 length is 15 residues. The V gene lost 4 bases and the J gene lost 3 bases, with 12 bases spanning the gap.

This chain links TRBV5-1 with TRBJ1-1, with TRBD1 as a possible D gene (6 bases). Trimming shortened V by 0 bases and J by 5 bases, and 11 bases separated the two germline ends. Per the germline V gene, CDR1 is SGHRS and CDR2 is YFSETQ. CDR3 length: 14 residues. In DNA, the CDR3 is TGCGCCAGCAGCTTGGATACAGGGCGGACTGAAGCTTTCTTT. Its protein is CASSLDTGRTEAFF. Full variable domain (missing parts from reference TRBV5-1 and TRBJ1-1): KAGVTQTPRYLIKTRGQQVTLSCSPISGHRSVSWYQQTPGQGLQFLFEYFSETQRNKGNFPGRFSGRQFSNSRSEMNVSTLELGDSALYLCASSLDTGRTEAFFGQGTRLTVV.

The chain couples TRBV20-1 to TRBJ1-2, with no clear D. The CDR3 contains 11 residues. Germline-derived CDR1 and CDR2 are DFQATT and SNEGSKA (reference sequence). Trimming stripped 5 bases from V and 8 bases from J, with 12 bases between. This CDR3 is CSAYDRFGYTF. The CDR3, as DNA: TGCAGTGCTTACGATCGGTTCGGCTACACCTTC.

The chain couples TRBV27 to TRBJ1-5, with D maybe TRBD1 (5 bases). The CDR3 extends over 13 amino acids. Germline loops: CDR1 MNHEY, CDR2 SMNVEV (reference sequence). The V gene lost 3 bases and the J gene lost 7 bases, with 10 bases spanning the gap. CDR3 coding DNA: TGTGCCAGCAGTTTCGCAGGGAACCAGCCCCAGCATTTT. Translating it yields CASSFAGNQPQHF.

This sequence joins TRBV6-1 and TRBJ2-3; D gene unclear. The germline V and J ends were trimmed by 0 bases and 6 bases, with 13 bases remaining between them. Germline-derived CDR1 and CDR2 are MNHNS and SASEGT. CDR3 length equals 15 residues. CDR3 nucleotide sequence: TGTGCCAGCAGTGAAGCGGAACAGCAAGTGGATACGCAGTATTTT. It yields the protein CASSEAEQQVDTQYF.

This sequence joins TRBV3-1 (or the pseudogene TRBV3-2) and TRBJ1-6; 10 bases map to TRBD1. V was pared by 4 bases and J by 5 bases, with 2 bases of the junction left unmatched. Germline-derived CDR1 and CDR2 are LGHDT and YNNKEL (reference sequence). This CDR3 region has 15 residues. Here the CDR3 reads CASSPGTGDNSPLHF. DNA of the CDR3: TGTGCCAGCAGCCCCGGGACAGGGGATAATTCACCCCTCCACTTT.